The 26 T cell receptor beta chains in this list originate from one sample, sequenced in a study of CD4 and CD8 cells across lung adenocarcinoma regions. TCRdb processed the PCR reads anew with MiXCR; each CDR3 protein has one entry. In the table there are just over 20,000 distinct CDR3 sequences, less than 65% of which are singletons. Sample: CD8+ T cells from the center of a lung tumor. The receptors shown here come from a female donor with lung adenocarcinoma. The CD4 and CD8 labels of this study may be unreliable.

The rearrangement joins TRBV9 to TRBJ2-3; D is unclear. From germline, CDR1 is SGDLS and CDR2 YYNGEE. The CDR3 runs 12 residues. Trimming took off 1 base at V and 6 bases at J, with 6 bases between the two ends. In DNA, the CDR3 is TGTGCCAGCAGCGTAAGGGCGGATACGCAGTATTTT. It is translated as CASSVRADTQYF.

Turning to this clonotype: Relative to the germline gene, one junction end is altered; a read error may explain this. The rearrangement links TRBV27 to TRBJ2-3, with D possibly TRBD1 on 6 matching bases. The CDR3 sequence is 14 residues long. The germline gives CDR1 MNHEY, CDR2 SMNVEV (reference sequence). CDR3 amino acids: CAGSGGSGKDTQYF. The CDR3 DNA is TGTGCGGGCAGTGGGGGCAGTGGCAAAGATACGCAGTACTTT.

The V gene is TRBV7-2, the J gene TRBJ2-3; 10 positions match TRBD2. V lost 0 bases to trimming and J lost 4 bases; unmatched junction nucleotides: 4. From germline, CDR1 is SGHTA and CDR2 FQGNSA. CDR3 length equals 16 residues. The chain's CDR3 is CASSLALAGRADTQYF. The CDR3 nucleotides read TGTGCCAGCAGCTTAGCACTAGCGGGGAGAGCAGATACGCAGTATTTT.

This clonotype was counted many times. J is TRBJ2-3 and V is TRBV27; 8 bases fit TRBD2. The CDR3 sequence is 15 residues long. CDR1 is MNHEY, CDR2 SMNVEV, per germline (reference sequence). The V segment lost 4 bases and the J segment 6 bases; nucleotides outside the gene matches: 9. CDR3: CASSWTLAVSDTQYF. The CDR3 bases are TGTGCCAGCAGTTGGACACTAGCGGTGTCTGATACGCAGTATTTT.

The chain combines TRBV6-1 with TRBJ2-5, with 7 positions matching TRBD2. The J call is in doubt because the DNA end fits TRBJ2-7 better. The germline V gene encodes CDR1 MNHNS and CDR2 SASEGT. CDR3 length: 13 amino acids. In DNA form, the CDR3 reads TGTGCCAGCTCTTGGGAGGGGAACTACGAGCAGTACTTC. Amino acids: CASSWEGNYEQYF.

The V call is TRBV6-1, the J call TRBJ2-3; D is perhaps TRBD2 (5 bases). This CDR3 has 15 residues. CDR1 and CDR2 (germline): MNHNS, SASEGT. V was shortened by 7 bases and J by 5 bases, with 19 bases between the two germline ends. The chain's CDR3 is CASKAGIGGKDTQYF. DNA for the CDR3: TGTGCCAGCAAAGCAGGTATAGGAGGCAAAGATACGCAGTATTTT.

V is TRBV6-1 and J is TRBJ2-2; D gene unclear. Per the germline V gene, CDR1 is MNHNS and CDR2 is SASEGT. The CDR3 covers 16 residues. Trimming pared 6 bases from V and 0 bases from J, leaving 14 bases between. CDR3 DNA: TGTGCCAGCAGGCCTGCAGGCACCGCGAACACCGGGGAGCTGTTTTTT. It translates to CASRPAGTANTGELFF.

The V gene is TRBV6-1, the J gene TRBJ2-5; perhaps TRBD2 as D (5 bases). Trimming removed 7 bases at V and 2 bases at J, with 11 bases between. Germline V gene lookup returns CDR1 MNHNS and CDR2 SASEGT. This CDR3 contains 13 residues. DNA for the CDR3: TGTGCCAGCACCCCCCGGGGACAAGAGACCCAGTACTTC. Translated, it gives CASTPRGQETQYF.

V usage is TRBV6-1 and J usage is TRBJ2-5; 9 bases agree with TRBD1. This CDR3 has 16 residues. The junction had 18 bases not matched to a gene; V was cut back by 6 bases and J by 10 bases. CDR1 and CDR2 from the germline V gene are MNHNS and SASEGT. This chain's CDR3 is CASSGHRDRDQDIQYF. CDR3 nucleotide sequence: TGTGCCAGCAGCGGCCACCGGGACAGGGACCAAGACATCCAGTACTTC.

Worth noting for this clonotype: One end of the junction does not line up with germline, which may come from a read error. The rearrangement joins TRBV4-1 to TRBJ2-2; 7 nucleotides agree with TRBD2. The V gene's germline CDR1 is MGHRA and CDR2 YSYEKL. The CDR3 loop spans 14 amino acids. The CDR3 is CASSQGGSTGELYF. The CDR3 region has the DNA TGCGCCAGCAGCCAAGGCGGGAGCACCGGGGAGCTGTATTTT.

The genes are TRBV6-1 and TRBJ2-3, with D maybe TRBD1 (5 bases). Germline CDR1 reads MNHNS; CDR2 reads SASEGT. The CDR3 runs 16 residues. Trimming took off 6 bases at V and 2 bases at J, with 18 bases between the two ends. CDR3 nucleotide sequence: TGTGCCAGCAGGGGGCGAGAGGCTGCGAACACAGATACGCAGTATTTT. Amino acids: CASRGREAANTDTQYF.

This clonotype appeared a few times. V is TRBV10-3 and J is TRBJ2-3; D uncertain. Deletions cut 5 bases from V and 4 bases from J, with 10 bases between. The CDR3 length is 13 residues. In germline, CDR1 is ENHRY, CDR2 SYGVKD. The CDR3, as DNA: TGTGCCATCAGTATAGTTTCGGCAGATACGCAGTATTTT. Translation: CAISIVSADTQYF.

The chain has TRBV27 and TRBJ2-3; the D gene is possibly TRBD2 (6 bases). Per the germline V gene, CDR1 is MNHEY and CDR2 is SMNVEV (reference sequence). The CDR3 is 16 residues long. V gave up 2 bases and J gave up 3 bases, with 15 bases separating them. CDR3 in amino acids: CASSLKGNGGTDTQYF. For the CDR3, the DNA is TGTGCCAGCAGTTTAAAGGGAAACGGGGGTACAGATACGCAGTATTTT.

Concerning this clonotype itself: One base away lies a much larger clone, so this may be a sequencing read error. This chain connects TRBV27 to TRBJ2-4, with D perhaps matching TRBD2 (5 bases). V lost 0 bases, J lost 13 bases, and 16 bases lay in between. Germline-derived CDR1 and CDR2 are MNHEY and SMNVEV (reference sequence). The CDR3 runs to 14 residues. The CDR3 DNA reads TGTGCCAGCAGTTTATCGCCGGGGTACAATGAGCAGTACTTC. The encoded protein is CASSLSPGYNEQYF.

This clonotype was picked up many times. This chain joins TRBV6-1 and TRBJ1-2, with unresolved D. Germline CDR1 reads MNHNS; CDR2 reads SASEGT. This CDR3 spans 13 amino acids. With 2 bases removed from V and 2 bases from J, the gap between germline ends came to 6 bases. CDR3 protein: CASSERPNYGYTF. CDR3 coding DNA: TGTGCCAGCAGTGAACGTCCGAACTATGGCTACACCTTC.

The chain is built from TRBV7-2 and TRBJ2-1; 12 nucleotides line up with TRBD2. The CDR3 consists of 16 residues. Germline V gene sequence: CDR1 SGHTA, CDR2 FQGNSA. J was trimmed by 8 bases and V by 1 base; bases with no gene match: 6. CDR3 nucleotides: TGTGCCAGCAGCTTAGGACTAGCGGGAGTCCAGGATGAGCAGTTCTTC. It encodes CASSLGLAGVQDEQFF.

CDR3 DNA: TGCAGTGCGCAAGGCCCCCGCACAGATACGCAGTATTTT. Translating gives CSAQGPRTDTQYF. This chain links TRBV20-1 with TRBJ2-3; D call uncertain. V lost 6 bases, J lost 1 base, and 11 bases lay in between. The CDR3 spans 13 residues. CDR1 is DFQATT and CDR2 is SNEGSKA in the germline V gene (reference sequence).

This clonotype has more than one count but fewer than ten. This chain joins TRBV9 and TRBJ2-5; TRBD1 matches 7 bases. After removal of 4 bases from V and 5 bases from J, the junction contained 11 bases not matched to a gene. The germline CDR1 and CDR2 sequences are SGDLS and YYNGEE. The CDR3 totals 15 residues. CDR3 residues: CASSPRDRTYETQYF. The CDR3 nucleotides are TGTGCCAGCAGCCCCCGGGACAGAACCTACGAGACCCAGTACTTC.

This clonotype appeared many times. This chain uses TRBV6-5 with TRBJ1-2; 8 bases fit TRBD1. The CDR3 is 14 amino acids. Trimming at V came to 4 bases and at J to 4 bases, leaving 5 bases not matched to a gene. Germline assignment: CDR1 MNHEY and CDR2 SVGAGI. The CDR3 spells CASSSRGQVYGYTF. The CDR3, as DNA: TGTGCCAGCAGTTCCAGGGGGCAGGTCTATGGCTACACCTTC.

This clonotype appeared a few times. This sequence joins TRBV6-1 and TRBJ2-1, with 9 bases matching TRBD2. The DNA end is more similar to TRBJ2-5, so the J call may be wrong. The length of the CDR3 is 14 residues. CDR1 is MNHNS, CDR2 SASEGT, per germline. CDR3 nucleotides: TGTGCCAGCAACCAGGCGGGAGGGCCAGAGACCCAGTACTTC. It translates to CASNQAGGPETQYF.

J is TRBJ2-3 and V is TRBV15, with a tentative D call TRBD2 (6 bases). V gave up 9 bases and J gave up 0 bases, with 13 bases separating them. Germline CDR1 and CDR2: LNHNV and YYDKDF (reference sequence). The CDR3 length is 14 residues. CDR3 protein: CATDSGGSTDTQYF. CDR3 nucleotides: TGTGCCACGGATAGCGGAGGGAGCACAGATACGCAGTATTTT.

Concerning this clonotype itself: Sequence at one end of the junction differs from germline and may be a read error. The V gene is TRBV7-2, the J gene TRBJ2-3; 9 nucleotides line up with TRBD2. Germline-derived CDR1 and CDR2 are SGHTA and FQGNSA. The CDR3 covers 15 residues. The CDR3 sequence: CASGSGAGGKDTQYF. Written as DNA, the CDR3 is TGTGCCAGCGGCTCGGGGGCGGGAGGGAAAGACACGCAGTACTTT.

This rearrangement joins TRBV10-1 to TRBJ2-1; 7 bases agree with TRBD2. The J call could be wrong; TRBJ2-7 is a better fit for the DNA end. This CDR3 spans 16 amino acids. Germline values: CDR1 WNHNN, CDR2 SYGVQD (reference sequence). Here the CDR3 reads CASSESFGGRSSEQYF. The CDR3 bases are TGCGCCAGCAGTGAGTCGTTTGGCGGGAGATCTTCCGAGCAGTACTTC.

The V and J genes are TRBV6-1 and TRBJ2-1; 8 bases fit TRBD2. Germline V lookup: CDR1 MNHNS, CDR2 SASEGT. After removal of 1 base from V and 15 bases from J, the junction contained 14 bases not matched to a gene. This CDR3 spans 15 amino acids. CDR3 in amino acids: CASSEERLASPRPFF. The CDR3 DNA reads TGTGCCAGCAGTGAAGAGAGACTAGCGTCCCCTAGGCCGTTCTTC.

The chain is built from TRBV6-1 and TRBJ2-7, with a weak D call TRBD1 (5 bases). The CDR3 is 12 amino acids. The germline gives CDR1 MNHNS, CDR2 SASEGT. V dropped 6 bases and J dropped 7 bases, with 13 bases sitting between them. The DNA for the CDR3 is TGTGCCAGCAGGGACAATACACGGGAGCAGTACTTC. Residues: CASRDNTREQYF.

To note about this clonotype: In this CDR3 the conserved last residue, phenylalanine or tryptophan, is missing, so a read error is likely. The genes are TRBV6-1 and TRBJ2-5; TRBD2 aligns across 14 bases. The DNA end lines up better with TRBJ2-1; the J call may be wrong. The CDR3 spans 18 residues. The germline gives CDR1 MNHNS, CDR2 SASEGT. The CDR3 DNA is TGTGCCAGCAGAAAGACTAGCGGGGGGGTACCTTCCTACAATGAGCAGTTCTTA. The encoded protein is CASRKTSGGVPSYNEQFL.